The rows below give T cell receptor beta chains drawn from one sample of a study of control samples from healthy donors and cancer patients. Assay: immunoSEQ multiplex PCR; the TCRdb copy retains only in-frame clones and omits some. The data show 250,000 to 300,000 clones, with roughly 82% seen just once and roughly 15% held by the top ten. Sequencing was done on a sample of PBMCs. Receptors were obtained from a woman aged 60-75 years with lung cancer. CDR3s include the opening cysteine and the closing phenylalanine or tryptophan. The D gene is left open where the match is weak. Size is omitted from some rows. Given values are once, few, many or a class for expanded clones.

. | . | TRBJ2-1 | TRBV16 | TGTGCCAGCAGCCAATTTCTGGGCGCCTTTAATGAGCAGTTCTTC | CASSQFLGAFNEQFF
. | . | TRBJ2-3 | TRBV7-3 | TGTGCGACGGGGGAGAGCACAGATACGCAGTATTTT | CATGESTDTQYF
. | . | TRBJ1-2 | TRBV5-4 | TGTGCCAGCAGTCCGGACAGCTTTAACTATGGCTACACCTTC | CASSPDSFNYGYTF
. | . | TRBJ1-5 | TRBV19 | TGTGCCAGTAGTACCAATCAGCCCCAGCATTTT | CASSTNQPQHF
. | . | TRBJ1-6 | TRBV7-9 | TGTGCCAGCAGCTTACACGGGGGTAGGGGAAATTCACCCCTCCACTTT | CASSLHGGRGNSPLHF
. | TRBD1 | TRBJ1-2 | TRBV19 | TGTGCCAGTAGTATGGCAGGGGGAGGCTACACCTTC | CASSMAGGGYTF
. | . | TRBJ1-3 | TRBV28 | TGTGCCAGCAGTTTACAGGCCTCTGGAAACACCATATATTTT | CASSLQASGNTIYF
. | TRBD2 | TRBJ2-3 | TRBV5-1 | TGCGCCAGCAGCTTGTCGGCGGGAGGGAGGGCAGATACGCAGTATTTT | CASSLSAGGRADTQYF
. | . | TRBJ2-7 | TRBV2 | TGTGCCAGCAGTTCGGACGGGGCAGAACGAGTCTTC | CASSSDGAERVF
few | . | TRBJ1-2 | TRBV19 | TGTGCCAGTAGTCCCGCGGCCCACCCGGGCATCTATGGCTACACCTTC | CASSPAAHPGIYGYTF
once | . | TRBJ2-1 | TRBV28 | TGTGCCAGTACGGCCAGCTCCTACAATGAGCAGTTCTTC | CASTASSYNEQFF
. | TRBD1 | TRBJ1-1 | TRBV28 | TGTGCCAGCAGTTCCGCAGGGGGAGTGAACACTGAAGCTTTCTTT | CASSSAGGVNTEAFF
. | . | TRBJ1-2 | TRBV24-1 | TGTGCCACCAGTGACACTAACTATGGCTACACCTTC | CATSDTNYGYTF
. | . | TRBJ2-6 | TRBV27 | TGTGCCAGCAGCCTACAACTCGTGGCGACTGGGGCCAACGTCCTGACTTTC | CASSLQLVATGANVLTF
. | TRBD1 | TRBJ1-1 | TRBV5-1 | TGCGCCAGCAGCGCGACAGGGGCCCTGAACACTGAAGCTTTCTTT | CASSATGALNTEAFF
. | . | TRBJ1-1 | TRBV5-1 | TGCGCCAGCAGCGAAGACACTCGGACTGAAGCTTTCTTT | CASSEDTRTEAFF
. | . | TRBJ2-1 | TRBV5-1 | TGCGCCAGCAGCTTGTTCTCTTCAAGGGATGAGCAGTTCTTC | CASSLFSSRDEQFF
. | TRBD2 | TRBJ2-1 | TRBV5-1 | TGCGCCAGCAGCTACGACGGGACTAGCGGAAGGTATGAGCAGTTCTTC | CASSYDGTSGRYEQFF
. | TRBD1 | TRBJ1-2 | TRBV19 | TGTGCCAGTAGTACAGACAGGGTCGGCTACACCTTC | CASSTDRVGYTF
once | . | TRBJ1-1 | TRBV30 | TGTGCCTGGACTGCGCAGCAGGAGACTGAAGCTTTCTTT | CAWTAQQETEAFF
. | TRBD1 | TRBJ2-7 | TRBV6-5 | TGTGCCAGCAGAGATACAGGGGCTGGGTGGGAGCAGTACTTC | CASRDTGAGWEQYF
. | . | TRBJ1-5 | TRBV2 | TGTGCCAGCACCCTAAGCGCAGATAGCAATCAGCCCCAGCATTTT | CASTLSADSNQPQHF
. | TRBD2 | TRBJ2-2 | TRBV2 | TGTGCCAGCGGGGGACTAGCGGGGACCGGGGAGCTGTTTTTT | CASGGLAGTGELFF
. | TRBD1 | TRBJ2-1 | TRBV11-2 | TGTGCCAGCAGCTGGGGACAGGGTTTGTCCTCCTACAATGAGCAGTTCTTC | CASSWGQGLSSYNEQFF
many | TRBD2 | TRBJ2-2 | TRBV7-6 | TGTGCCAGCAGCCCCTTGAGCGGGGGGGCGGCCGGGGAGCTGTTTTTT | CASSPLSGGAAGELFF
. | . | TRBJ1-4 | TRBV3-1/TRBV3-2 | TGTGCCAGCAGCCCGTCCGGGTCCGGAAAACTGTTTTTT | CASSPSGSGKLFF
. | TRBD2 | TRBJ2-7 | TRBV15 | TGTGCCACCAGCAGAGATCGGACTAGCGGGGCGGAGCAGTACTTC | CATSRDRTSGAEQYF
few | TRBD1 | TRBJ1-1 | TRBV18 | TGTGCCAGCTCACCAGACAGGGAAACTGAAGCTTTCTTT | CASSPDRETEAFF
. | TRBD1 | TRBJ1-5 | TRBV18 | TGTGCCAGCTCACCGATGACAGGGAGGGATCAGCCCCAGCATTTT | CASSPMTGRDQPQHF
. | . | TRBJ2-5 | TRBV4-1 | TGCGCCAGCAGCCAATTCGGAGTAGCGAATTACCAAGAGACCCAGTACTTC | CASSQFGVANYQETQYF
. | . | TRBJ2-4 | TRBV29-1 | TGCAGCGTTTCCGACAGCCTAGCCAAAAACATTCAGTACTTC | CSVSDSLAKNIQYF
. | TRBD1 | TRBJ2-2 | TRBV5-1 | TGCGCCAGCAGCTTGGACAGGGGGAGCACCGGGGAGCTGTTTTTT | CASSLDRGSTGELFF
. | . | TRBJ1-6 | TRBV4-1 | TGCGCCAGCAGCCAGAGGACCGAGAATTCACCCCTCCACTTT | CASSQRTENSPLHF
once | . | TRBJ1-4 | TRBV18 | TGTGCCAGCTCACTTGGGACAACAACTAATGAAAAACTGTTTTTT | CASSLGTTTNEKLFF
. | . | TRBJ1-1 | TRBV19 | TGTGCCAGTAGTATAAGGTCCGCGAACACTGAAGCTTTCTTT | CASSIRSANTEAFF
. | TRBD2 | TRBJ2-5 | TRBV25-1 | TGTGCCAGCAGGCCCACTAGCGGGGGGGCAGAGACCCAGTACTTC | CASRPTSGGAETQYF
. | TRBD1 | TRBJ1-2 | TRBV19 | TGTGCCAGTAGTGTCCGACAGGGCCAAAACTATGGCTACACCTTC | CASSVRQGQNYGYTF
. | . | TRBJ2-7 | TRBV30 | TGTGCCTGGAGTGTCTCCGGGGTCCGAAACGAGCAGTACTTC | CAWSVSGVRNEQYF
. | TRBD1 | TRBJ1-1 | TRBV10-2 | TGCGCCAGCAAGACAGGGGGCACTGAAGCTTTCTTT | CASKTGGTEAFF
. | . | TRBJ2-1 | TRBV11-3 | TGTGCCAGCAGCGCTACCGGGACACTCTACAATGAGCAGTTCTTC | CASSATGTLYNEQFF
. | . | TRBJ2-1 | TRBV18 | TGTGCCAGCTCACGGGAGTCGAGCTCCTACAATGAGCAGTTCTTC | CASSRESSSYNEQFF
. | . | TRBJ2-4 | TRBV5-1 | TGCGCCAGCAGCTTGTCAGGGCCCAAAAACATTCAGTACTTC | CASSLSGPKNIQYF
few | TRBD1 | TRBJ2-5 | TRBV11-3 | TGTGCCAGCAGCTCCGGGACAGGACAGACCCAGTACTTC | CASSSGTGQTQYF
. | . | TRBJ2-7 | TRBV29-1 | TGCAGCGTTTCGATGTACGGGGCAGAGGAGCAGTACTTC | CSVSMYGAEEQYF
. | . | TRBJ2-2 | TRBV4-2 | TGTGCCAGCAGCCAGACGGACAGGAACACCGGGGAGCTGTTTTTT | CASSQTDRNTGELFF
. | TRBD1 | TRBJ2-7 | TRBV11-2 | TGTGCCAGCAGACCCACAGGGGGCAGAGAGCAGTACTTC | CASRPTGGREQYF
. | TRBD2 | TRBJ2-7 | TRBV5-1 | TGCGCCAGCAGCCTACTATTGGGGGGGAACGAGCAGTACTTC | CASSLLLGGNEQYF
. | . | TRBJ1-2 | TRBV4-1 | TGCGCCAGCAGCCGCACGGCAGGGGAAGCTAACTATGGCTACACCTTC | CASSRTAGEANYGYTF
. | TRBD2 | TRBJ2-6 | TRBV28 | TGTGCCAGCAGTTTCGGGGGGGCCGGGGCCAACGCCCTGACTTTC | CASSFGGAGANALTF
. | . | TRBJ2-1 | TRBV29-1 | TGCAGCGTTCAGAACAACAATGAGCAGTTCTTC | CSVQNNNEQFF
. | . | TRBJ2-7 | TRBV5-6 | TGTGCCAGCAGCTTGTCGGTTCGCGGCGAGCAGTACTTC | CASSLSVRGEQYF